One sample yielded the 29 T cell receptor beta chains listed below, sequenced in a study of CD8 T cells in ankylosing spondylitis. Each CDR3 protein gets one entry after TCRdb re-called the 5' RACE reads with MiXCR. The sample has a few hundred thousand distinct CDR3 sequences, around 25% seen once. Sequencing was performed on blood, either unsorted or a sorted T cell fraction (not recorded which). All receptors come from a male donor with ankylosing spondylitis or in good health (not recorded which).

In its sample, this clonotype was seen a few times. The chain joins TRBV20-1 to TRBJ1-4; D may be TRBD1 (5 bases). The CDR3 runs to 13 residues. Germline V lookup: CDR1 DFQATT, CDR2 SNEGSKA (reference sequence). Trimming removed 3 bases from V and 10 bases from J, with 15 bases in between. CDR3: CSARDLSGGKLFF. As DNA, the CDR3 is TGCAGTGCTAGGGATCTCAGCGGGGGAAAACTGTTTTTT.

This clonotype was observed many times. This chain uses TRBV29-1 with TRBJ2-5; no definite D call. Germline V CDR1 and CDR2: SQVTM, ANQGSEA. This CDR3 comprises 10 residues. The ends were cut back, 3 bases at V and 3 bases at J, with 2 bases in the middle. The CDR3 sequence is CSVDEETQYF. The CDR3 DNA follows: TGCAGCGTTGACGAAGAGACCCAGTACTTC. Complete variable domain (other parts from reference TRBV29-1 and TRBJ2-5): SAVISQKPSRDICQRGTSLTIQCQVDSQVTMMFWYRQQPGQSLTLIATANQGSEATYESGFVIDKFPISRPNLTFSTLTVSNMSPEDSSIYLCSVDEETQYFGPGTRLLVL.

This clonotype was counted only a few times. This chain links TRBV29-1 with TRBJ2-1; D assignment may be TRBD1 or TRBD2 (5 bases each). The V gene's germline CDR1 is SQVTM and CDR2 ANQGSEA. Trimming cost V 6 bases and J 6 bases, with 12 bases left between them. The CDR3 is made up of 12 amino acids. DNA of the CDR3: TGCAGCGTCCTTTCTGGGGGCAATGAGCAGTTCTTC. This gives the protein CSVLSGGNEQFF.

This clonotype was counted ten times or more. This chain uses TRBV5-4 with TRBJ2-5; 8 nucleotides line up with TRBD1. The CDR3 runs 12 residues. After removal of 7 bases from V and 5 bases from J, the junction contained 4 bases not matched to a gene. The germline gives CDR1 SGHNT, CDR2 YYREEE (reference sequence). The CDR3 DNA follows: TGTGCCAGCTCCAGGGGGCAGGAGACCCAGTACTTC. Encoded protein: CASSRGQETQYF.

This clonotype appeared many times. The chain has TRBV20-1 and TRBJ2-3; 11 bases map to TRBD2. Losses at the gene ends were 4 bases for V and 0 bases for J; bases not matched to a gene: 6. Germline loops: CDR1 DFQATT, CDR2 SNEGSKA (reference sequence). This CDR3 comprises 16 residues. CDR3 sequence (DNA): TGCAGTGCTACCGTCCTAGCGGGGGGTAGCACAGATACGCAGTATTTT. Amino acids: CSATVLAGGSTDTQYF.

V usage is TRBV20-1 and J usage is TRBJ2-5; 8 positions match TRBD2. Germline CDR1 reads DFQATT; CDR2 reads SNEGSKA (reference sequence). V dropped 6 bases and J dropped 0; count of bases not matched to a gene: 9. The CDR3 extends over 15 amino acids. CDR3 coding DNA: TGCAGTGCCCGGTTAGCGGGGACCGACCAAGAGACCCAGTACTTC. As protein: CSARLAGTDQETQYF.

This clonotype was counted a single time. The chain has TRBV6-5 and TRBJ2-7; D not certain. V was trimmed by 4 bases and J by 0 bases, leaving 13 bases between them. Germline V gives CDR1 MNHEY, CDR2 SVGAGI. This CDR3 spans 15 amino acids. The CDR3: CASSLLALSSYEQYF. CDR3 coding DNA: TGTGCCAGCAGTTTGCTCGCCCTGAGCTCCTACGAGCAGTACTTC.

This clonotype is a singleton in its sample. CDR3 sequence reads: CSATLPGANVLTF. CDR3 DNA sequence: TGCAGTGCCACACTGCCTGGGGCCAACGTCCTGACTTTC. The chain joins TRBV20-1 to TRBJ2-6; D gene unclear. V gave up 6 bases and J gave up 2 bases, with 8 bases separating them. Germline V lookup: CDR1 DFQATT, CDR2 SNEGSKA (reference sequence). This CDR3 comprises 13 residues.

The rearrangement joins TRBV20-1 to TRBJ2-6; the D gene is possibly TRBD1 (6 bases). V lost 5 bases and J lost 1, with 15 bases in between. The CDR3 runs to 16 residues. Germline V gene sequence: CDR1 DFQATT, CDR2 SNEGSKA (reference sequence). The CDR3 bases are TGCAGTGCTCAGGTGGGGGCGCGTTCTGGGGCCAACGTCCTGACTTTC. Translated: CSAQVGARSGANVLTF.

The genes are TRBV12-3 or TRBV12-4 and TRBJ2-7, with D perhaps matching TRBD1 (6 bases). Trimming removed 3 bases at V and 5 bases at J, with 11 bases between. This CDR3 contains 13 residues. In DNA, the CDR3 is TGTGCCAGCAGTTTGCGGGCAGGGGACGAGCAGTACTTC. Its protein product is CASSLRAGDEQYF.

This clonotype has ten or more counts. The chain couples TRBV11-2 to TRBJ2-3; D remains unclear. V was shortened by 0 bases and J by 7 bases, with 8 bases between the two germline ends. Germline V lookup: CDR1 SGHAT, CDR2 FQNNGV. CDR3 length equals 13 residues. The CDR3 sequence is CASSLDKLNTQYF. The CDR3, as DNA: TGTGCCAGCAGCTTAGATAAGCTTAATACGCAGTATTTT.

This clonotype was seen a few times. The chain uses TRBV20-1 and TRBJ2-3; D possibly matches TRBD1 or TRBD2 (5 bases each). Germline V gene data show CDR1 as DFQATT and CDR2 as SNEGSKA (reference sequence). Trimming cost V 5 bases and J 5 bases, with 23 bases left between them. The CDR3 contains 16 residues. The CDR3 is CSAGTVGAKGQDTQYF. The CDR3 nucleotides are TGCAGTGCTGGTACTGTCGGGGCGAAGGGGCAAGATACGCAGTATTTT.

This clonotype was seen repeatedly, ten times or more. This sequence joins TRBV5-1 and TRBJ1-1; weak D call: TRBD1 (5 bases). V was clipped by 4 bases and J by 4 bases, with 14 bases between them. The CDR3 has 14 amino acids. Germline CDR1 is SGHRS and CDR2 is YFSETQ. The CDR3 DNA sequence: TGCGCCAGCAGCGAGACAGCCAGTACCACTGAAGCTTTCTTT. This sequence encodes CASSETASTTEAFF.

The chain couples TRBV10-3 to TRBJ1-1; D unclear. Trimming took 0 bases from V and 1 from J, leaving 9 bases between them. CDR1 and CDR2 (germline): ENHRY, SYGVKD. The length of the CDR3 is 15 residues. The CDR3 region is CAISESRQKNTEAFF. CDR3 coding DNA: TGTGCCATCAGTGAGTCGCGGCAGAAGAACACTGAAGCTTTCTTT.

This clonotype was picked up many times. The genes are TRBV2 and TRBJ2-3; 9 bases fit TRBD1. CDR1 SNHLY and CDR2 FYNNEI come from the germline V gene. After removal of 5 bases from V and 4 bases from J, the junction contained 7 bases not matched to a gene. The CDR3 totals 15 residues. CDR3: CASSSGTGFSDTQYF. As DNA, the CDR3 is TGTGCCAGCAGTTCCGGGACAGGGTTCTCAGATACGCAGTATTTT.

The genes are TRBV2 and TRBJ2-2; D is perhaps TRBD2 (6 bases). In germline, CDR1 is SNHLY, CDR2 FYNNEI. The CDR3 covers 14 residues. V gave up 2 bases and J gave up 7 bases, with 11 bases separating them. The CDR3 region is CASSEMTSGGELFF. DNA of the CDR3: TGTGCCAGCAGTGAAATGACTAGTGGCGGGGAGCTGTTTTTT.

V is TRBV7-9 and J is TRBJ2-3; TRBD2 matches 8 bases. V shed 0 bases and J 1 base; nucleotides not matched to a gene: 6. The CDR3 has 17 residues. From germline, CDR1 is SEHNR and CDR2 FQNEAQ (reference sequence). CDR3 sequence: CASSLALQRGRTDTQYF. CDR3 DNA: TGTGCCAGCAGCTTAGCCCTTCAGCGGGGGCGCACAGATACGCAGTATTTT.

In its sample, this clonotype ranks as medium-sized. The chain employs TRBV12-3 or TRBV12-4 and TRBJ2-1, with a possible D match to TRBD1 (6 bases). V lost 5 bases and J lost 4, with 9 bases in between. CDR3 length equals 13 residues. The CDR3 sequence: CASSRDTYNEQFF. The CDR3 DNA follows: TGTGCCAGCAGTAGGGACACGTACAATGAGCAGTTCTTC.

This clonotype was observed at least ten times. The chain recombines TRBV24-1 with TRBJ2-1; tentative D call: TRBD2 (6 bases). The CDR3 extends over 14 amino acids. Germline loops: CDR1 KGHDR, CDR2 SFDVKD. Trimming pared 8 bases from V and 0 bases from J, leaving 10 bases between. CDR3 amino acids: CATKGGDSYNEQFF. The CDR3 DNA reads TGTGCCACCAAAGGCGGGGACTCCTACAATGAGCAGTTCTTC.

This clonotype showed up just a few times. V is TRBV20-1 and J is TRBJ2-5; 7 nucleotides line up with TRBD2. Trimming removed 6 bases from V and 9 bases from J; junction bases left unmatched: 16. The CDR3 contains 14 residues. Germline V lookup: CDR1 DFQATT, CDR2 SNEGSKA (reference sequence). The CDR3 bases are TGCAGTGCCTCGTGGGGGGAATCCCGGGGGGCCCAGTACTTC. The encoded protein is CSASWGESRGAQYF.

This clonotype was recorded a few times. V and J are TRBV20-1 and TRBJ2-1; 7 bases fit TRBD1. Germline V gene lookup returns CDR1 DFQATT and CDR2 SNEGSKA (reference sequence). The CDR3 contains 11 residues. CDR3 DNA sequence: TGCAGCCCGGGACAGTACAATGAGCAGTTCTTC. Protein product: CSPGQYNEQFF.

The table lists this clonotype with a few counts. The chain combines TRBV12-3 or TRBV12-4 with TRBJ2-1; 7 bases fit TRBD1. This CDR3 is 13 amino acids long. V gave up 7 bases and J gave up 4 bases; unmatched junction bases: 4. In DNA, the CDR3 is TGTGCCAGCACCCTGGGACAGTACAATGAGCAGTTCTTC. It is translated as CASTLGQYNEQFF.

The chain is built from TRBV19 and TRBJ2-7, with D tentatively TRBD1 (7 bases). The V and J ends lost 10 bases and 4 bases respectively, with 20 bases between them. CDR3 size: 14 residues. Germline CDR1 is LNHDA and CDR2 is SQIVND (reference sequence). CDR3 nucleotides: TGTGCCACCCAAGGAACAGGGGAGGATTACGAGCAGTACTTC. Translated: CATQGTGEDYEQYF.

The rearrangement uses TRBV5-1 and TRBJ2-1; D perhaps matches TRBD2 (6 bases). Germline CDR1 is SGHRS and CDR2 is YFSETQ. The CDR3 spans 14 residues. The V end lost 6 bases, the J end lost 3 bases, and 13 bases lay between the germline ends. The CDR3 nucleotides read TGCGCCAGCAACGTGGGAGGATACTACAATGAGCAGTTCTTC. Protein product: CASNVGGYYNEQFF.

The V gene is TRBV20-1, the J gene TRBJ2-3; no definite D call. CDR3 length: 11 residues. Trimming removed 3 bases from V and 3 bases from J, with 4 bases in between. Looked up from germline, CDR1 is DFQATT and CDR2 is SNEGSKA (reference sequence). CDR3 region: CSASVTDTQYF. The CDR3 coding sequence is TGCAGTGCTAGCGTAACAGATACGCAGTATTTT.

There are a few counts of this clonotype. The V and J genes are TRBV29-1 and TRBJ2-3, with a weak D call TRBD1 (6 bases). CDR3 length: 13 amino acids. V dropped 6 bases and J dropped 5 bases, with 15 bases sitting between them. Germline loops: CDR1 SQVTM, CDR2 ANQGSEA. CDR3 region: CSVQGALGDTQYF. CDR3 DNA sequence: TGCAGCGTACAGGGTGCTCTAGGAGATACGCAGTATTTT.

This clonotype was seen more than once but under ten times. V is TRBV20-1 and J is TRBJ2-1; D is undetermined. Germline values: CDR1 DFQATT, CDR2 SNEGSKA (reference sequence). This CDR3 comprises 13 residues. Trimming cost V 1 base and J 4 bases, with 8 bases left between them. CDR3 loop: CSARGWGYNEQFF. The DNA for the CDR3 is TGCAGTGCTAGAGGCTGGGGTTACAATGAGCAGTTCTTC.

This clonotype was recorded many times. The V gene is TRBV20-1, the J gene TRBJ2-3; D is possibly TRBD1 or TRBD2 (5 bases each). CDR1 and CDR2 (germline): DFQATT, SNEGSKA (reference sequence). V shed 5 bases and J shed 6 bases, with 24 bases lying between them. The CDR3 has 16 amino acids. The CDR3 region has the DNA TGCAGTGCTTACGAGACCGGGACCCAACGGGGTGATACGCAGTATTTT. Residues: CSAYETGTQRGDTQYF.

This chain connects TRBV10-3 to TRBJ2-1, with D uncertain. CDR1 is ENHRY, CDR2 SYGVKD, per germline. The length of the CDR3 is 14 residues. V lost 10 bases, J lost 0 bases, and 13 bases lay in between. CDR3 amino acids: CASRNLVSYNEQFF. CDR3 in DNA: TGTGCCAGCCGTAACTTAGTCTCCTACAATGAGCAGTTCTTC.